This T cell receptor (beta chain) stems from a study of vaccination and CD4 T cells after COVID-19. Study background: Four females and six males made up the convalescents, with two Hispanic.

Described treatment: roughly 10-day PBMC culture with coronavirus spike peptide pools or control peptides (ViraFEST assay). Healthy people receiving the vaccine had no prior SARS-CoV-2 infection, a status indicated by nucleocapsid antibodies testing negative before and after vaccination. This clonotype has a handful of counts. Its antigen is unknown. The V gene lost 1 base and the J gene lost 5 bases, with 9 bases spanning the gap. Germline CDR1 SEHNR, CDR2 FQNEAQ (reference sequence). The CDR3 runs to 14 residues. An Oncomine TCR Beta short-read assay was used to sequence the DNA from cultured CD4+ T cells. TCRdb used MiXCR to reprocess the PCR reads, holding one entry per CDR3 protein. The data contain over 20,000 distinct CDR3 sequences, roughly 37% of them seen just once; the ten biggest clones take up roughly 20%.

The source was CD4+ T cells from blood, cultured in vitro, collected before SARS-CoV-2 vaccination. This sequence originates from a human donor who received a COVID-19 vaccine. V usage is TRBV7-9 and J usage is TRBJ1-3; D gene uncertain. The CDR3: CASSLGAARNTIYF. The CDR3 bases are TGTGCCAGCAGCTTAGGAGCCGCCCGAAACACCATATATTTT.